This entry describes one T cell receptor (beta chain). Its antigen remains unidentified. This sample is part of a study of cytomegalovirus exposure and HLA in healthy donors. At the level of the study: A previous analysis identified 100 million or so unique TCR beta sequences derived from around 180 million T cells.

Unrecorded immune exposure was likely among donors, who were nominally healthy when sampled. Study conclusions and caveats: As was reported, the HLA-A and HLA-B alleles of most subjects were accurately predicted from TCR beta sequences.

A multiplex PCR was run with 60 Vbeta primers and 13 Jbeta primers. TCRdb's copy holds only in-frame clones and misses some; the assay was immunoSEQ multiplex PCR. The sample contains some 180,000 clones, roughly 87% of which appear only once. V was shortened by 4 bases and J by 0 bases, with 16 bases between the two germline ends. Germline values: CDR1 SNHLY, CDR2 FYNNEI. The CDR3 consists of 18 residues. Sequencing was done on a sample of PBMCs. The clonotype comes from a girl less than two years old in good health and CMV-seronegative. The chain combines TRBV2 with TRBJ1-6, with a weak D call TRBD1 (6 bases). The CDR3 DNA reads TGTGCCAGCAGTGTGGACAGCACGTATAGCTCCTATAATTCACCCCTCCACTTT. Amino acid sequence: CASSVDSTYSSYNSPLHF.